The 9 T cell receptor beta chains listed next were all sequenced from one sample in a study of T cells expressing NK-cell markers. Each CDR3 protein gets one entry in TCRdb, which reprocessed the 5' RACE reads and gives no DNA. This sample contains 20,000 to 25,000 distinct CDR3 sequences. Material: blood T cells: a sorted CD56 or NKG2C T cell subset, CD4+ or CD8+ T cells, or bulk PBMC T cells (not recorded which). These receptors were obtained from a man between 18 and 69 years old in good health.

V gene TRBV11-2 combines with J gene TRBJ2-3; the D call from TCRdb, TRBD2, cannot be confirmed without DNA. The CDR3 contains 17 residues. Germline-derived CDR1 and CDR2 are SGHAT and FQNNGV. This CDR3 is CASSLEPAGIRADTQYF.

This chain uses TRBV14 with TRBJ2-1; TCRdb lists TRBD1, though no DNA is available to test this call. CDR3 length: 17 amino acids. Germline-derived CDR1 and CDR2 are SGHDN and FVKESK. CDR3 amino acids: CASSLLGRGLGNNEQFF.

CDR3 residues: CASHAPTGLGYTF. The V gene is TRBV28, the J gene TRBJ1-2; TCRdb proposes TRBD1, but this gene call is untestable without DNA. The CDR3 is made up of 13 amino acids. CDR1 and CDR2 from the germline V gene are MDHEN and SYDVKM.

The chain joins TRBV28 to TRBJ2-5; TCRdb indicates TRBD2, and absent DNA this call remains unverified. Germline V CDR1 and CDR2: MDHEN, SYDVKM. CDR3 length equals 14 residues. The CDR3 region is CASSFWGPWETQYF. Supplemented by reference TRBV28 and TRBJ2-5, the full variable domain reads DVKVTQSSRYLVKRTGEKVFLECVQDMDHENMFWYRQDPGLGLRLIYFSYDVKMKEKGDIPEGYSVSREKKERFSLILESASTNQTSMYLCASSFWGPWETQYFGPGTRLLVL.

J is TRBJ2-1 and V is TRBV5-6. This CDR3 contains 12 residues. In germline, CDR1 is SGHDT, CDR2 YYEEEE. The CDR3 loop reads CASSLLVNEQFF. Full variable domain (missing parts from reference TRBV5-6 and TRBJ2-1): DAGVTQSPTHLIKTRGQQVTLRCSPKSGHDTVSWYQQALGQGPQFIFQYYEEEERQRGNFPDRFSGHQFPNYSSELNVNALLLGDSALYLCASSLLVNEQFFGPGTRLTVL.

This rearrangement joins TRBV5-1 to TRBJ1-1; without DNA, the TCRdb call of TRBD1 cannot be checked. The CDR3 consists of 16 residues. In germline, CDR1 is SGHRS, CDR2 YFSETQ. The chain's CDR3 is CASSSGLGPIDTEAFF.

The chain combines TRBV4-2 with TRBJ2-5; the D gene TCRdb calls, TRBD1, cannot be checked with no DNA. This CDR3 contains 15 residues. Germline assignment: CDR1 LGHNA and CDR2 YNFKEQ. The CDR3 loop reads CASSQGGAREETQYF.

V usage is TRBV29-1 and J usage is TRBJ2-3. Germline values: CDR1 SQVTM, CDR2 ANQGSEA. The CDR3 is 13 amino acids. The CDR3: CSVDVASTDTQYF.

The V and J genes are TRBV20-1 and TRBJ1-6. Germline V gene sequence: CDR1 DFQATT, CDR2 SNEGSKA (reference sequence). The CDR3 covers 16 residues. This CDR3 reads CSARDRQSAYNSPLHF.